This is a list of T cell receptor beta chains from one sample in a study of regulatory T cells in long-lasting Graves disease. TCRdb re-derived calls from the multiplex PCR reads in MiXCR, one entry per CDR3 protein. This sample yields 360,000 or so distinct CDR3 sequences, of which over 15% are seen a single time; roughly 27% belongs to the top ten. In addition, the sample was reused for a study of T cells in Graves' hyperthyroidism and ophthalmopathy.

This sample comprised peripheral blood mononuclear cells (PBMCs), obtained at new diagnosis, from a patient treated with antithyroid drugs. Receptors originate from a man aged 35-49 years with Graves disease. The CDR3 runs from the conserved cysteine through the conserved F or W. Fields, in order: D gene, clone size, CDR3 length, J gene, V gene, CDR3 DNA, CDR3 protein. The D gene is left open where the match is weak. Not every row has a clone size; where given, it reads once, few, many or a size class.

d_gene: NA; abundance: many; len: 17; j_gene: TRBJ1-6; v_gene: TRBV6-5; CDR3nt: TGTGCCAGCAGTTACGGGGGGCGCATTTCCTATAATTCACCCCTCCACTTT; CDR3aa: CASSYGGRISYNSPLHF
d_gene: NA; abundance: many; len: 14; j_gene: TRBJ1-1; v_gene: TRBV28; CDR3nt: TGTGCCAGCAGTTTTCCGGCGGGCCGAACTGAAGCTTTCTTT; CDR3aa: CASSFPAGRTEAFF
d_gene: NA; abundance: many; len: 17; j_gene: TRBJ2-4; v_gene: TRBV6-2/TRBV6-3; CDR3nt: TGTGCCTGGTCCATGGGTCCGTGGGTCCTAGCCAAAAACATTCAGTACTTC; CDR3aa: CAWSMGPWVLAKNIQYF
d_gene: TRBD2; abundance: NA; len: 14; j_gene: TRBJ2-7; v_gene: TRBV6-9; CDR3nt: TGTGCCAGCAGTTACGGGGGGTCAACCTACGAGCAGTACTTC; CDR3aa: CASSYGGSTYEQYF
d_gene: NA; abundance: NA; len: 12; j_gene: TRBJ1-2; v_gene: TRBV30; CDR3nt: TGTGCCTCCCTGGGAGGGTCGTATGGCTACACCTTC; CDR3aa: CASLGGSYGYTF
d_gene: NA; abundance: NA; len: 15; j_gene: TRBJ2-2; v_gene: TRBV10-3; CDR3nt: TGTGCCAGCAGCCTGGAGGGCGCGAACGCCGGGGAGCTGTTTTTT; CDR3aa: CASSLEGANAGELFF
d_gene: NA; abundance: many; len: 14; j_gene: TRBJ2-2; v_gene: TRBV11-2; CDR3nt: TGTGCCAGCAGCTCTCTAGTGCGGTCCGGGGAGCTGTTTTTT; CDR3aa: CASSSLVRSGELFF
d_gene: TRBD2; abundance: NA; len: 16; j_gene: TRBJ2-5; v_gene: TRBV19; CDR3nt: TGTGCCAGTCGGGCCAGCGGGGGGCCGATAAAAGAGACCCAGTACTTC; CDR3aa: CASRASGGPIKETQYF
d_gene: NA; abundance: many; len: 15; j_gene: TRBJ2-4; v_gene: TRBV2; CDR3nt: TGTGCCAGCAGTCAAGGTGGAGTAGCCAAAAACATTCAGTACTTC; CDR3aa: CASSQGGVAKNIQYF
d_gene: NA; abundance: many; len: 13; j_gene: TRBJ2-1; v_gene: TRBV6-1; CDR3nt: TGTGCCAGCAGTCCCCAAGCCTACAATGAGCAGTTCTTC; CDR3aa: CASSPQAYNEQFF
d_gene: NA; abundance: many; len: 12; j_gene: TRBJ1-5; v_gene: TRBV7-2; CDR3nt: TGTGCCAGCAGCTTAGGTAGCCAGCCCCAGCATTTT; CDR3aa: CASSLGSQPQHF
d_gene: NA; abundance: few; len: 14; j_gene: TRBJ1-5; v_gene: TRBV15; CDR3nt: TGTGCCACCAGCAGAGGCGGGTACAATCAGCCCCAGCATTTT; CDR3aa: CATSRGGYNQPQHF
d_gene: NA; abundance: many; len: 14; j_gene: TRBJ1-5; v_gene: TRBV18; CDR3nt: TGTGCCAGCTCACCCGCAGGGTTCGATCAGCCCCAGCATTTT; CDR3aa: CASSPAGFDQPQHF
d_gene: NA; abundance: once; len: 14; j_gene: TRBJ2-5; v_gene: TRBV2; CDR3nt: TGTGCCAGCAGTGAAGCGCGGGGGCCTGAGACCCAGTACTTC; CDR3aa: CASSEARGPETQYF
d_gene: NA; abundance: few; len: 15; j_gene: TRBJ2-3; v_gene: TRBV5-4; CDR3nt: TGTGCCAGCAGCTTTGGGGGGGGCACCTCAGATACGCAGTATTTT; CDR3aa: CASSFGGGTSDTQYF
d_gene: TRBD1; abundance: NA; len: 15; j_gene: TRBJ1-5; v_gene: TRBV6-7; CDR3nt: TGTGCCAGCACCACACAGGGGGCTTTAGGTCAGCCCCAGCATTTT; CDR3aa: CASTTQGALGQPQHF
d_gene: TRBD2; abundance: many; len: 14; j_gene: TRBJ2-3; v_gene: TRBV9; CDR3nt: TGTGCCAGCAGCACCCGGGGGGACACAGATACGCAGTATTTT; CDR3aa: CASSTRGDTDTQYF
d_gene: NA; abundance: many; len: 14; j_gene: TRBJ2-5; v_gene: TRBV2; CDR3nt: TGTGCCAGCGCCGGCCGGGGGCCGGGGGAGACCCAGTACTTC; CDR3aa: CASAGRGPGETQYF
d_gene: NA; abundance: NA; len: 14; j_gene: TRBJ2-3; v_gene: TRBV30; CDR3nt: TGTGCCTGGAGCCCGGGGTCGAAGAGAGATACGCAGTATTTT; CDR3aa: CAWSPGSKRDTQYF
d_gene: NA; abundance: many; len: 15; j_gene: TRBJ2-4; v_gene: TRBV7-2; CDR3nt: TGTGCCAGCAGCTTAAAGCGGCAGCCCGAAAACATTCAGTACTTC; CDR3aa: CASSLKRQPENIQYF
d_gene: TRBD1; abundance: many; len: 14; j_gene: TRBJ2-5; v_gene: TRBV6-2/TRBV6-3; CDR3nt: TGTGCCAGCAGCTGGGGGACAGACCAAGAGACCCAGTACTTC; CDR3aa: CASSWGTDQETQYF
d_gene: NA; abundance: many; len: 16; j_gene: TRBJ2-3; v_gene: TRBV4-3; CDR3nt: TGCGCCAGCAGCCCCATGTGGAGGGGGTTCACAGATACGCAGTATTTT; CDR3aa: CASSPMWRGFTDTQYF
d_gene: NA; abundance: NA; len: 15; j_gene: TRBJ2-2; v_gene: TRBV14; CDR3nt: TGTGCCAGCAGCCAAGATCGAATACACACCGGGGAGCTGTTTTTT; CDR3aa: CASSQDRIHTGELFF
d_gene: TRBD1; abundance: NA; len: 15; j_gene: TRBJ2-7; v_gene: TRBV4-1; CDR3nt: TGCGCCAGCAGCCAAGTTGGACAGGGTTTTTACGAGCAGTACTTC; CDR3aa: CASSQVGQGFYEQYF